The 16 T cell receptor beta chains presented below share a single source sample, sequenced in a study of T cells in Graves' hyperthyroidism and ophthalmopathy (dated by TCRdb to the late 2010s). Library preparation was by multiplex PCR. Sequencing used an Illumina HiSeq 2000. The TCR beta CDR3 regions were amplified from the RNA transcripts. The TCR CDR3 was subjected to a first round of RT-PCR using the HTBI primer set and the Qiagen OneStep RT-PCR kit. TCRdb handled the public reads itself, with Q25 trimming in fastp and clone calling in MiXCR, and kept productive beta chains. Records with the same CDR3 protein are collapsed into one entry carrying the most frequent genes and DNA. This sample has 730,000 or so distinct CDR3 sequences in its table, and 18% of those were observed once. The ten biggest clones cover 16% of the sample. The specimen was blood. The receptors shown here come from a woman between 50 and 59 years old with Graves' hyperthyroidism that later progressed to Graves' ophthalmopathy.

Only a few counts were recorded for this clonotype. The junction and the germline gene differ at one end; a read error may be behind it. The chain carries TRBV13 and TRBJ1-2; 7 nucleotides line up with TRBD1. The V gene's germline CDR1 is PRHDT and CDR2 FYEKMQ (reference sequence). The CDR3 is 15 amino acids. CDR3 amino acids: CASSIGTEIVYGYTF. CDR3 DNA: TGTGCCAGCAGCATAGGGACAGAGATTGTCTATGGCTACACCTTC.

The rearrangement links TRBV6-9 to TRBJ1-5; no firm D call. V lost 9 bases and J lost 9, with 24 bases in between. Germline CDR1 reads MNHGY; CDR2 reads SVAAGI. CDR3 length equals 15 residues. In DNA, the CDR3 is TGTGCCAGGATATTATTCGGTAGAGGAATCAGGCCCCAGCATTTT. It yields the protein CARILFGRGIRPQHF.

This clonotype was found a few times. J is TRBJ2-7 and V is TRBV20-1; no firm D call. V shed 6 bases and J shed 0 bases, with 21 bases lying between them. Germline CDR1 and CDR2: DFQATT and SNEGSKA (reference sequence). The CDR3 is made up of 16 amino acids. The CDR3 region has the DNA TGCAGTGCCCACACACGTAACTCACCAAACTCCTACGAGCAGTACTTC. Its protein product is CSAHTRNSPNSYEQYF.

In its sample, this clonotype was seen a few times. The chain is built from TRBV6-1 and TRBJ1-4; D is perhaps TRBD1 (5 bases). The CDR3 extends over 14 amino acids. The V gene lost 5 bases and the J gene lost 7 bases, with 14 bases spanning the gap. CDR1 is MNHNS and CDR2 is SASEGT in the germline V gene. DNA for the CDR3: TGTGCCAGCAGTTCCCGGGACCGATCTGAAAAACTGTTTTTT. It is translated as CASSSRDRSEKLFF.

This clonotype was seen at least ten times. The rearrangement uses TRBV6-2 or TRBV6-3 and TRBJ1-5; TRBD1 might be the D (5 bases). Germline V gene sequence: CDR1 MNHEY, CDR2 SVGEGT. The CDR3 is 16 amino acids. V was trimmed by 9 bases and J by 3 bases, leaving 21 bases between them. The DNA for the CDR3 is TGTGCCAGTACGATGGGATTCGGGACGGTCAATCAGCCCCAGCATTTT. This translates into CASTMGFGTVNQPQHF.

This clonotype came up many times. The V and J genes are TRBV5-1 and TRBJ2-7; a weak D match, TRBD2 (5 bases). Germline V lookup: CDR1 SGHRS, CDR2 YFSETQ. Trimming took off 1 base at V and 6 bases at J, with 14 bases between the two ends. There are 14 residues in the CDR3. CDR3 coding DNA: TGCGCCAGCAGCTTGACCAATCTAGCCCCCGAGCAGTACTTC. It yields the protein CASSLTNLAPEQYF. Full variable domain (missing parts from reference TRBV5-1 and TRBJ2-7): KAGVTQTPRYLIKTRGQQVTLSCSPISGHRSVSWYQQTPGQGLQFLFEYFSETQRNKGNFPGRFSGRQFSNSRSEMNVSTLELGDSALYLCASSLTNLAPEQYFGPGTRLTVT.

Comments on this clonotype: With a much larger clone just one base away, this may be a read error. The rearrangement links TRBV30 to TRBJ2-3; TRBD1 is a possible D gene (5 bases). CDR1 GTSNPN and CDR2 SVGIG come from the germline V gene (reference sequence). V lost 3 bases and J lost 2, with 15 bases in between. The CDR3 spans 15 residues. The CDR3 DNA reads TGTGCCTGGAGGCCAACAGGCCGACCCACAGATACGCAGTATTTT. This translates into CAWRPTGRPTDTQYF.

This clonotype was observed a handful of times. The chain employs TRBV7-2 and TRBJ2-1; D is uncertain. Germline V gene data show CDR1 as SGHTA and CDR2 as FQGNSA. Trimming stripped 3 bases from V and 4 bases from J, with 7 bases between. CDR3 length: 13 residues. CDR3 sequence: CASSFQFYNEQFF. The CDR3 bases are TGTGCCAGCAGCTTCCAGTTTTACAATGAGCAGTTCTTC.

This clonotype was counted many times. CDR3 amino acids: CASSFDLYEQYF. DNA for the CDR3: TGTGCCAGCAGCTTCGACCTCTACGAGCAGTACTTC. V and J are TRBV11-2 and TRBJ2-7; D not certain. CDR1 SGHAT and CDR2 FQNNGV come from the germline V gene. V was shortened by 3 bases and J by 3 bases, with 6 bases between the two germline ends. This CDR3 spans 12 amino acids.

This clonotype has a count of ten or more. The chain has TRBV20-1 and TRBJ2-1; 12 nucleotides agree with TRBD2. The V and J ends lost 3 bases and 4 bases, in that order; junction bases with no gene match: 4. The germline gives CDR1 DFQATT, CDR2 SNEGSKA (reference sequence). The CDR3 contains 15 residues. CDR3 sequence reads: CSASPTSGGYNEQFF. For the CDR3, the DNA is TGCAGTGCTAGCCCGACTAGCGGGGGTTACAATGAGCAGTTCTTC.

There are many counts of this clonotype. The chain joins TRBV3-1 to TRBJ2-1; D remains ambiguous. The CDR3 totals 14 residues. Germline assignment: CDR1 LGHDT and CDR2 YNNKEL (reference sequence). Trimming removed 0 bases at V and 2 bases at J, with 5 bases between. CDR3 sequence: CASSQEIAYNEQFF. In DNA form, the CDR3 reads TGTGCCAGCAGCCAAGAGATCGCCTACAATGAGCAGTTCTTC.

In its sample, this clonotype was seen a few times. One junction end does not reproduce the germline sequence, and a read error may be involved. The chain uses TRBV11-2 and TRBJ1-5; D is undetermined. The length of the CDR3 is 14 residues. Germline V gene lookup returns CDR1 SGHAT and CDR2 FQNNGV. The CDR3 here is CASSLGEVNQPQRF. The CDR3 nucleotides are TGTGCCAGCAGCTTGGGAGAAGTTAATCAGCCCCAGCGTTTT. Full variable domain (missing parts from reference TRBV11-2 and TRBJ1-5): EAGVAQSPRYKIIEKRQSVAFWCNPISGHATLYWYQQILGQGPKLLIQFQNNGVVDDSQLPKDRFSAERLKGVDSTLKIQPAKLEDSAVYLCASSLGEVNQPQRFGDGTRLSIL.

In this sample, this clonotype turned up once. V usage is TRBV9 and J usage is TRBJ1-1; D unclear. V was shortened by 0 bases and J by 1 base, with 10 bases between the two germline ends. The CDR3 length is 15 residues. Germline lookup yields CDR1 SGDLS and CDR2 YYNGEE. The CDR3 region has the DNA TGTGCCAGCAGCGTAGTGTCAGGTTCGAACACTGAAGCTTTCTTT. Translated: CASSVVSGSNTEAFF.

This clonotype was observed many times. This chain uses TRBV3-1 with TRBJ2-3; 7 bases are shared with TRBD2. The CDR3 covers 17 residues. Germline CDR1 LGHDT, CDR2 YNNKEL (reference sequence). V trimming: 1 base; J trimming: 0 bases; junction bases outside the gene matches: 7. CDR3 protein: CASSQAGGSTSTDTQYF. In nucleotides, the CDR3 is TGTGCCAGCAGCCAAGCGGGGGGATCGACTAGCACAGATACGCAGTATTTT.

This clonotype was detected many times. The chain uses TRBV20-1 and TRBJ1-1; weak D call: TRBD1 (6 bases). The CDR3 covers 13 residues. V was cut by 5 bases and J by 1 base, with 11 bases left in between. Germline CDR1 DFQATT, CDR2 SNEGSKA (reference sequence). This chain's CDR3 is CSAFSGENTEAFF. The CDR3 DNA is TGCAGTGCTTTTTCAGGGGAGAACACTGAAGCTTTCTTT.

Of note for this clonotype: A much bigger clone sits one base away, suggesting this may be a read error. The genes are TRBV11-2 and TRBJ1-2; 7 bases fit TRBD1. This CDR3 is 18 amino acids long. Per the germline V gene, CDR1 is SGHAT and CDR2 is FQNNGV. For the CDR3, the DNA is TGTGCCAGCAGCCGATTTAGCTTGGGGAAAGGGGGCAACTATGGCCACACCTTC. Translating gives CASSRFSLGKGGNYGHTF.